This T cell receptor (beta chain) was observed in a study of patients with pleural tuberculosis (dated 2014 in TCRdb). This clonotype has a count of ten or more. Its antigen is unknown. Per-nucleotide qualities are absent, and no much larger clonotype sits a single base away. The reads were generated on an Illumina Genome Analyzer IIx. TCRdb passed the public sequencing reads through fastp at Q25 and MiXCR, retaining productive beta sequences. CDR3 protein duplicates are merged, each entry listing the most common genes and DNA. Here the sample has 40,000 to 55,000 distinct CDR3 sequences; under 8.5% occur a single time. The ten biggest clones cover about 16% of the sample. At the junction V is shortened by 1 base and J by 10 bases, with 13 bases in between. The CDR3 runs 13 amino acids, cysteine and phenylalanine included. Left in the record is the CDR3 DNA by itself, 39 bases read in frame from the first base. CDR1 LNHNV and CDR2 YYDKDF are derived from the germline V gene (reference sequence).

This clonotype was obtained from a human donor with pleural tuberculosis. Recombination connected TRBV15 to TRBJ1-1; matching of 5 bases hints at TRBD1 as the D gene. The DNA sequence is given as TGTGCCACCAGCAGAGCTAAGGGGCTCGTAGCTTTCTTT. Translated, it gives CATSRAKGLVAFF.